The subject of this entry is one T cell receptor (beta chain). Its antigen remains unidentified. The data were obtained in a study of shared clonotypes between healthy human individuals. V was clipped by 5 bases and J by 8 bases, with 10 bases between them. Germline CDR1 SEHNR, CDR2 FQNEAQ (reference sequence). This CDR3 comprises 12 residues. The naive CD8 subset, CD45RO-negative cells positively selected for CCR7, excluded terminally differentiated effector memory CD45RA+ cells. TCRdb's table, derived via immunoSEQ multiplex PCR, lists solely in-frame clones and lacks some. The sample has about 2 million clones, around 96% seen once. Study results and caveats: On the whole, naive subsets had larger estimated richness than memory subsets had.

The sequenced sample consisted of naive CD8+ T cells sorted from blood. This sequence joins TRBV7-9 and TRBJ2-1; D is unclear. This TCR derives from a man aged 18 to 29 in good health. The CDR3 loop is CASSLDSHEQFF. DNA of the CDR3: TGTGCCAGCAGCCTCGATTCCCATGAGCAGTTCTTC.